The clone carrying this T cell receptor (beta chain) was counted a few times. Antigen specificity is unknown. The record originates from a study of identical twins. The V gene's germline CDR1 is SGHDT and CDR2 YYEEEE. This CDR3 region has 14 residues. V dropped 0 bases and J dropped 6 bases, with 9 bases sitting between them. Study-level findings and limits: Potential partial confounding of zero-insertion analyses by invariant MAIT and iNKT cells was noted. The authors drew conclusions from cross-sectional statistical analysis rather than following the same donors. Monozygotic twins shared more out-of-frame TCR alpha than recombination models predicted. A lower insertion count was a feature of abundant cord blood beta clonotypes, with no such feature in memory repertoires.

Each CDR3 protein is one row after TCRdb ran MiXCR on the 5' RACE reads. The data contain some 320,000 distinct CDR3 sequences, about 12% of them singletons. These same records also appear under a second study, on yellow fever vaccine responses in identical twins.

The sequencing sample was made of CD8+ T cells sorted from blood. The chain joins TRBV5-6 to TRBJ2-2, with D unresolved. This sequence originates from a young woman in good health. This CDR3 reads CASSLGLGPGELFF. As DNA, the CDR3 is TGTGCCAGCAGCTTGGGTCTCGGTCCCGGGGAGCTGTTTTTT.